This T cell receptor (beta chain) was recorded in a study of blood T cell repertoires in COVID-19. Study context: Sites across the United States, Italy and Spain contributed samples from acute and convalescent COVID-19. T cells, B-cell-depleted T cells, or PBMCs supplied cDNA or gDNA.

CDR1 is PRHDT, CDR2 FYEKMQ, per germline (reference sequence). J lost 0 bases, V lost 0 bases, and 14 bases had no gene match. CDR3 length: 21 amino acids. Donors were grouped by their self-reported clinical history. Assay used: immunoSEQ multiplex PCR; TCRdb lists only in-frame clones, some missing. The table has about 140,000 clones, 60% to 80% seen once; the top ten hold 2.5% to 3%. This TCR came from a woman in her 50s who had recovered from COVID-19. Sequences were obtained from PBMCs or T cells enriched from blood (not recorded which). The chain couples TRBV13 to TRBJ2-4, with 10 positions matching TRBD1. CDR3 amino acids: CASSLGAWTGGTFLAKNIQYF. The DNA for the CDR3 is TGTGCCAGCAGCTTAGGCGCCTGGACAGGGGGGACTTTCCTAGCCAAAAACATTCAGTACTTC. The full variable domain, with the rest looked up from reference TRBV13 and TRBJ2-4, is AAGVIQSPRHLIKEKRETATLKCYPIPRHDTVYWYQQGPGQDPQFLISFYEKMQSDKGSIPDRFSAQQFSDYHSELNMSSLELGDSALYFCASSLGAWTGGTFLAKNIQYFGAGTRLSVL.